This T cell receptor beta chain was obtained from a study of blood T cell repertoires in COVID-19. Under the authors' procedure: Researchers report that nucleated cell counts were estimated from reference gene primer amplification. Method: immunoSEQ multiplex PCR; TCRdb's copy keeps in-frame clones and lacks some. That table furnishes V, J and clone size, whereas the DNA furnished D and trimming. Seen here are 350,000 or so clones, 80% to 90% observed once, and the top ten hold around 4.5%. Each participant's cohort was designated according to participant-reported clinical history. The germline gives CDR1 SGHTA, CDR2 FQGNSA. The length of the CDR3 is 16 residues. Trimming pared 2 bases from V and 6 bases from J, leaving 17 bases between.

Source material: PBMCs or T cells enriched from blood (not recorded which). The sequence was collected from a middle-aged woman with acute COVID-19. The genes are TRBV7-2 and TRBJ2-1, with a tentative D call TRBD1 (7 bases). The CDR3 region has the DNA TGTGCCAGCAGCTTAATGAGTTCCAGGGGGGCCAATGAGCAGTTCTTC. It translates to CASSLMSSRGANEQFF.